This TCR beta chain is drawn from a study of Ad26.COV2.S vaccination and SARS-CoV-2 variants. About the research overall: The vaccine Ad26.COV2.S was put into the muscle once, or twice with 56 days between.

This sample's treatment: some 20 received Ad26.COV2.S at low or high dose, single or two shots; about 5 received placebo; per-sample allocation not given. On day 63 after the first injection, vaccine and placebo recipients gave samples. Study results and limitations: Individuals receiving vaccine had higher spike-specific TCR breadth than placebo recipients did.

Libraries were prepared by immunoSEQ multiplex PCR; TCRdb keeps only in-frame clonotypes and omits some of them. The table shows 350,000 to 450,000 clones, with about nine tenths occurring only once. This clone was picked up one time. Its antigen is not known. This specimen was peripheral blood, taken in a trial of Ad26.COV2.S vaccine versus placebo. The sequence derives from a person aged 18-65 years who received the Ad26.COV2.S COVID-19 vaccine or a placebo.

The CDR3 region is CASSPLGLVVYNEQFF. The CDR3 DNA sequence: TGTGCCAGCTCACCCCTCGGACTAGTCGTATACAATGAGCAGTTCTTC. This chain uses TRBV18 with TRBJ2-1; TRBD2 matches 7 bases. Germline trimming cut 3 bases from V and 4 bases from J; bases unmatched to any gene: 9. This CDR3 contains 16 residues. Germline V gives CDR1 KGHSH, CDR2 LQKENI.